The rows below give T cell receptor beta chains drawn from one sample of a study of cytomegalovirus exposure and HLA in healthy donors. Profiling relied on immunoSEQ multiplex PCR, and the TCRdb table lists in-frame clones only, not all of them. The table shows approximately 280,000 clones, with about 90% occurring only once. The sample was PBMCs. These receptors all come from a young woman in good health and CMV-seronegative. Each CDR3 is given with its conserved first and last residue. The D gene is left open where the match is weak. A clone size is listed for some rows: how often the clone was seen (once, few, many), or a class if it is expanded.

V: TRBV10-3; size: .; J: TRBJ1-1; D: .; CDR3: CAINQGVANTEAFF; DNA: TGTGCCATCAACCAAGGGGTAGCGAACACTGAAGCTTTCTTT
V: TRBV19; size: .; J: TRBJ2-7; D: TRBD2; CDR3: CASSISSGGPPPYEQYF; DNA: TGTGCCAGTAGTATATCTAGCGGGGGGCCGCCTCCCTACGAGCAGTACTTC
V: TRBV11-2; size: .; J: TRBJ2-5; D: TRBD2; CDR3: CASFPSGGQETQYF; DNA: TGTGCCAGCTTCCCGAGCGGGGGCCAAGAGACCCAGTACTTC
V: TRBV10-3; size: .; J: TRBJ1-1; D: TRBD1; CDR3: CAIRGDRGGTEAFF; DNA: TGTGCCATCAGGGGGGACAGGGGGGGCACTGAAGCTTTCTTT
V: TRBV11-2; size: .; J: TRBJ2-3; D: TRBD2; CDR3: CASSLVGSGSDTQYF; DNA: TGTGCCAGCAGCTTGGTCGGTAGCGGGTCAGATACGCAGTATTTT
V: TRBV2; size: .; J: TRBJ1-1; D: TRBD1; CDR3: CASTEGQANTEAFF; DNA: TGTGCCAGCACCGAGGGACAGGCGAACACTGAGGCTTTCTTT
V: TRBV9; size: .; J: TRBJ2-3; D: TRBD2; CDR3: CASDTGTSGGGPDTQYF; DNA: TGTGCCAGCGATACCGGGACTAGCGGGGGGGGGCCAGATACGCAGTATTTT
V: TRBV9; size: .; J: TRBJ2-7; D: TRBD2; CDR3: CASSVGLAGEQYF; DNA: TGTGCCAGCAGCGTAGGACTAGCGGGGGAGCAGTACTTC
V: TRBV18; size: .; J: TRBJ1-3; D: .; CDR3: CASSPTAGVTGNTIYF; DNA: TGTGCCAGCTCACCTACCGCAGGGGTCACAGGAAACACCATATATTTT
V: TRBV15; size: .; J: TRBJ2-7; D: .; CDR3: CATSKRGAGSYEQYF; DNA: TGTGCCACCAGCAAACGCGGGGCCGGCTCCTACGAGCAGTACTTC
V: TRBV5-8; size: .; J: TRBJ1-5; D: TRBD1; CDR3: CASSLGGGIGNQPQHF; DNA: TGTGCCAGCAGCTTGGGAGGGGGCATAGGCAATCAGCCCCAGCATTTT
V: TRBV7-6; size: .; J: TRBJ1-4; D: .; CDR3: CASSLAPPSRVTSFNEKLFF; DNA: TGTGCCAGCAGCTTAGCGCCCCCTTCCAGGGTCACGTCATTTAATGAAAAACTGTTTTTT
V: TRBV5-1; size: .; J: TRBJ1-1; D: .; CDR3: CASSPSRGAAEAFF; DNA: TGCGCCAGCAGCCCGTCTCGGGGGGCCGCTGAAGCTTTCTTT
V: TRBV5-1; size: .; J: TRBJ2-6; D: TRBD1; CDR3: CASSVTGAGANVLTF; DNA: TGCGCCAGCAGCGTTACAGGGGCTGGGGCCAACGTCCTGACTTTC
V: TRBV7-9; size: .; J: TRBJ1-2; D: .; CDR3: CSSSSGSYGYTF; DNA: TGTTCCAGCAGCTCGGGAAGCTATGGCTACACCTTC
V: TRBV6-1; size: once; J: TRBJ1-2; D: TRBD1; CDR3: CASSEAGTGVYGYTF; DNA: TGTGCCAGCAGTGAAGCCGGGACAGGGGTTTATGGCTACACCTTC
V: TRBV13; size: .; J: TRBJ1-3; D: .; CDR3: CASSLGLGGKTRNTIYF; DNA: TGTGCCAGCAGCTTAGGCCTGGGGGGAAAAACAAGAAACACCATATATTTT
V: TRBV5-1; size: .; J: TRBJ2-5; D: .; CDR3: CASSLMGGETQYF; DNA: TGCGCCAGCAGCTTGATGGGAGGCGAGACCCAGTACTTC
V: TRBV5-8; size: .; J: TRBJ2-7; D: .; CDR3: CASSLAYEQYF; DNA: TGTGCCAGCAGCCTAGCCTACGAGCAGTACTTC
V: TRBV25-1; size: .; J: TRBJ1-4; D: .; CDR3: CASSEQGASEKLFF; DNA: TGTGCCAGCAGTGAACAGGGCGCCTCAGAAAAACTGTTTTTT
V: TRBV7-9; size: .; J: TRBJ2-7; D: TRBD2; CDR3: CSSSLAGEGGEQYF; DNA: TGTTCCAGCAGCTTAGCCGGGGAGGGTGGCGAGCAGTACTTC
V: TRBV6-6; size: .; J: TRBJ1-2; D: TRBD1; CDR3: CASSQQGNYGYTF; DNA: TGTGCCAGCAGCCAACAGGGGAACTATGGCTACACCTTC
V: TRBV27; size: .; J: TRBJ1-3; D: .; CDR3: CASSLSGGGSSGNTIYF; DNA: TGTGCCAGCAGTTTATCTGGGGGGGGTTCTTCTGGAAACACCATATATTTT
V: TRBV9; size: once; J: TRBJ2-1; D: TRBD2; CDR3: CASSVASRGSPNEQFF; DNA: TGTGCCAGCAGCGTAGCCTCGCGGGGGAGTCCTAATGAGCAGTTCTTC
V: TRBV18; size: .; J: TRBJ2-7; D: .; CDR3: CASSQGLLYEQYF; DNA: TGTGCCAGCTCACAGGGACTTCTCTACGAGCAGTACTTC
V: TRBV10-3; size: .; J: TRBJ2-3; D: .; CDR3: CAISGPGFQGPESTDTQYF; DNA: TGTGCCATCAGTGGGCCCGGATTTCAGGGGCCGGAAAGCACAGATACGCAGTATTTT
V: TRBV5-1; size: .; J: TRBJ1-1; D: TRBD1; CDR3: CASSLAGQVRDTEAFF; DNA: TGCGCCAGCAGCTTGGCGGGACAGGTTCGGGACACTGAAGCTTTCTTT
V: TRBV5-8; size: .; J: TRBJ2-2; D: TRBD2; CDR3: CASSYFGRVPANTGELFF; DNA: TGTGCCAGCAGCTACTTTGGGAGGGTGCCCGCGAACACCGGGGAGCTGTTTTTT
V: TRBV6-5; size: .; J: TRBJ2-7; D: .; CDR3: CASSYAWTDTYEQYF; DNA: TGTGCCAGCAGTTACGCGTGGACAGATACCTACGAGCAGTACTTC
V: TRBV13; size: .; J: TRBJ1-3; D: TRBD1; CDR3: CASSLQPGQGAGNTIYF; DNA: TGTGCCAGCAGCCTCCAACCGGGACAGGGCGCGGGAAACACCATATATTTT
V: TRBV7-6; size: .; J: TRBJ2-7; D: TRBD1; CDR3: CASSSRTGAYEQYF; DNA: TGTGCCAGCAGCTCCCGGACAGGGGCCTACGAGCAGTACTTC
V: TRBV5-1; size: .; J: TRBJ1-3; D: TRBD1; CDR3: CASSLGTGRNSGNTIYF; DNA: TGCGCCAGCAGCTTAGGGACAGGGAGGAACTCTGGAAACACCATATATTTT
V: TRBV15; size: .; J: TRBJ1-1; D: .; CDR3: CATSRGGSEAFF; DNA: TGTGCCACCAGCAGAGGGGGCAGTGAAGCTTTCTTT
V: TRBV5-4; size: few; J: TRBJ1-2; D: TRBD1; CDR3: CASSPDRASGYTF; DNA: TGTGCCAGCAGTCCCGACAGGGCCTCTGGCTACACCTTC
V: TRBV14; size: .; J: TRBJ1-2; D: TRBD1; CDR3: CASSHPSGGGYGYTF; DNA: TGTGCCAGCAGTCACCCGTCAGGGGGCGGGTATGGCTACACCTTC
V: TRBV10-1; size: .; J: TRBJ1-1; D: .; CDR3: CASSPSPGGTEAFF; DNA: TGCGCCAGCAGTCCTTCCCCGGGTGGCACTGAAGCTTTCTTT
V: TRBV6-1; size: .; J: TRBJ1-1; D: TRBD1; CDR3: CASSGQGANTEAFF; DNA: TGTGCCAGCAGTGGACAGGGGGCGAACACTGAAGCTTTCTTT
V: TRBV6-1; size: .; J: TRBJ2-7; D: TRBD1; CDR3: CASIRQGRSYEQYF; DNA: TGTGCCAGCATTCGACAGGGCCGCTCCTACGAGCAGTACTTC
V: TRBV5-1; size: .; J: TRBJ2-1; D: TRBD2; CDR3: CASSAASGGFANEQFF; DNA: TGCGCCAGCAGCGCCGCTAGCGGGGGGTTTGCGAATGAGCAGTTCTTC
V: TRBV19; size: .; J: TRBJ2-5; D: TRBD1; CDR3: CASSSRGQGETQYF; DNA: TGTGCCAGTAGTAGCAGGGGGCAAGGAGAGACCCAGTACTTC
V: TRBV7-9; size: .; J: TRBJ2-7; D: TRBD1; CDR3: CASSPGTGEGSF; DNA: TGTGCCAGCAGCCCCGGGACAGGAGAAGGGAGTTTC
V: TRBV7-8; size: once; J: TRBJ2-1; D: TRBD2; CDR3: CASSSGTSGGEQFF; DNA: TGTGCCAGCAGTTCCGGGACTAGCGGGGGGGAGCAGTTCTTC
V: TRBV21-1; size: .; J: TRBJ2-1; D: .; CDR3: CASDGLAGDNEQFF; DNA: TGTGCCAGCGACGGACTAGCGGGGGACAATGAGCAGTTCTTC
V: TRBV13; size: .; J: TRBJ2-3; D: .; CDR3: CASSLGTEGTDTQYF; DNA: TGTGCCAGCAGTTTAGGAACGGAGGGCACAGATACGCAGTATTTT
V: TRBV18; size: once; J: TRBJ1-2; D: TRBD1; CDR3: CASSQEGQGAGGYTF; DNA: TGTGCCAGCTCACAAGAGGGACAGGGGGCTGGTGGCTACACCTTC
V: TRBV7-9; size: .; J: TRBJ1-1; D: .; CDR3: CSSSLELGGTFF; DNA: TGTTCCAGCAGCTTAGAATTGGGGGGAACTTTCTTT